The rows below give T cell receptor beta chains drawn from one sample of a study of spatial heterogeneity in lung cancer. Each CDR3 protein is one row after TCRdb ran MiXCR on the 5' RACE reads. Among 20,000 to 30,000 distinct CDR3 sequences listed, roughly a tenth were seen once. Source: PBMCs, taken at follow-up. The source of these receptors is a male donor with early-stage non-small cell lung cancer. Both conserved end residues are part of each CDR3. The D gene is left open where the match is weak. Size tells how often a clone was seen (once, few, many) or the class of an expanded clone, and some rows leave it out.

TRBJ1-2 | NA | 16 | TRBV3-1 | NA | CASSRETALSYYGYTF | TGTGCCAGCAGCCGGGAGACAGCCCTTTCGTACTATGGCTACACCTTC
TRBJ2-1 | NA | 13 | TRBV7-2 | NA | CASSFWGGHEQFF | TGTGCCAGCAGCTTCTGGGGTGGGCATGAGCAGTTCTTC
TRBJ1-5 | NA | 14 | TRBV19 | NA | CASSGTHSNQPQHF | TGTGCCAGTTCCGGGACACATAGCAATCAGCCCCAGCATTTT
TRBJ2-7 | NA | 12 | TRBV15 | NA | CATSRPSYEQYF | TGTGCCACCAGTCGACCCAGTTACGAGCAGTACTTC
TRBJ1-2 | NA | 15 | TRBV19 | NA | CASSRGPYNNYGYTF | TGTGCCAGTAGCCGCGGGCCCTACAACAACTATGGCTACACCTTC
TRBJ2-7 | TRBD2 | 19 | TRBV11-2 | large | CASRASTSGGRYNSYEQYF | TGTGCCAGCAGGGCAAGTACTAGCGGGGGGAGATATAACTCCTACGAGCAGTACTTC
TRBJ1-1 | NA | 11 | TRBV28 | few | CASSWGTEAFF | TGTGCCAGCAGTTGGGGTACTGAAGCTTTCTTT
TRBJ2-3 | NA | 15 | TRBV28 | few | CASSSTGSGLDTQYF | TGTGCCAGCAGCTCGACCGGGAGCGGGCTCGATACGCAGTATTTT
TRBJ2-1 | NA | 16 | TRBV24-1 | many | CATSDVLGALYNEQFF | TGTGCCACCAGTGACGTGTTAGGGGCGCTTTACAATGAGCAGTTCTTC
TRBJ2-2 | TRBD1 | 16 | TRBV4-3 | NA | CASRNRGLTNTGELFF | TGCGCCAGCAGGAACAGGGGGCTAACGAACACCGGGGAGCTGTTTTTT
TRBJ1-4 | NA | 14 | TRBV28 | NA | CASSFRGSNEKLFF | TGTGCCAGCAGTTTTCGAGGATCTAATGAAAAACTGTTTTTT
TRBJ2-1 | NA | 13 | TRBV29-1 | few | CSGRIFEGNEQFF | TGCAGCGGACGAATTTTTGAGGGCAATGAGCAGTTCTTC
TRBJ1-5 | NA | 12 | TRBV2 | few | CASSTGNQPQHF | TGTGCCAGCAGTACAGGGAATCAGCCCCAGCATTTT
TRBJ2-1 | TRBD2 | 16 | TRBV20-1 | NA | CSASGLAAGAYNEQFF | TGCAGTGCTAGCGGCCTCGCAGCGGGGGCCTACAATGAGCAGTTCTTC
TRBJ2-3 | NA | 12 | TRBV7-9 | NA | CASSLEIHGEYF | TGTGCCAGCAGCTTAGAGATACACGGGGAGTATTTT
TRBJ2-1 | TRBD2 | 14 | TRBV10-2 | NA | CASSEFLAGNEQFF | TGCGCCAGCAGTGAGTTTTTAGCGGGGAATGAGCAGTTCTTC
TRBJ1-2 | NA | 13 | TRBV29-1 | many | CSVFGAYSYGYTF | TGCAGCGTTTTCGGGGCGTACAGCTATGGCTACACCTTC
TRBJ2-5 | TRBD1 | 13 | TRBV5-5 | few | CASRGTGEETQYF | TGTGCCAGCAGGGGGACAGGGGAAGAGACCCAGTACTTC
TRBJ1-4 | NA | 14 | TRBV20-1 | many | CSATTGSSNEKLFF | TGCAGTGCGACCACAGGGTCGTCTAATGAAAAACTGTTTTTT
TRBJ2-3 | NA | 14 | TRBV20-1 | NA | CSAKERGPTDTQYF | TGCAGTGCTAAAGAGAGAGGCCCGACAGATACGCAGTATTTT
TRBJ2-3 | NA | 18 | TRBV6-2/TRBV6-3 | many | CASSYSIGGEQHIDTQYF | TGTGCCAGCAGTTACTCGATAGGGGGGGAACAGCACATTGATACGCAGTATTTT
TRBJ1-2 | TRBD1 | 15 | TRBV18 | medium-sized | CASSPSGQTNYGYTF | TGTGCCAGCTCACCGTCGGGACAGACTAACTATGGCTACACCTTC
TRBJ2-3 | NA | 14 | TRBV12-3/TRBV12-4 | many | CASTLMTVTDTQYF | TGTGCCAGCACCCTGATGACAGTCACAGATACGCAGTATTTT
TRBJ2-6 | NA | 15 | TRBV3-1 | few | CASSLRGSGANVLTF | TGTGCCAGCAGCCTCCGGGGCTCTGGGGCCAACGTCCTGACTTTC
TRBJ2-5 | NA | 13 | TRBV10-2 | many | CASSESGGETQYF | TGCGCCAGCAGTGAGTCGGGGGGAGAGACCCAGTACTTC